This T cell receptor (beta chain) comes out of a study of blood T cell repertoires in COVID-19. About the study: The cDNA or gDNA used as material had been derived from T cells, B-cell-depleted T cells, or PBMCs.

The protocol was immunoSEQ multiplex PCR, while the TCRdb copy is restricted to in-frame clones and leaves out a portion. The sample consists of 150,000 to 200,000 clones, 87% of them appearing once. Germline CDR1 and CDR2: MNHEY and SMNVEV (reference sequence). The CDR3 has 15 residues. V was clipped by 4 bases and J by 9 bases; unmatched bases: 8. The TCR comes from a woman in her seventies with COVID-19, enrolled during active disease. J is TRBJ1-6 and V is TRBV27; 8 positions agree with TRBD1. Sequencing input: peripheral blood. The CDR3 spells CASSSRTGSGSPLHF. The CDR3 DNA is TGTGCCAGCAGTTCCCGGACAGGGTCGGGTTCACCCCTCCACTTT.